These 16 T cell receptor beta chains came from one sample sequenced in a study of T cells in Graves' hyperthyroidism and ophthalmopathy. TCR beta CDR3 regions were amplified from RNA transcripts. RT-PCR in the first round (using the HTBI primer set) targeted the TCR CDR3. One entry per CDR3 protein results from TCRdb running MiXCR on the multiplex PCR reads. The sample lists 610,000 or so distinct CDR3 sequences; about 45% were seen once. Sequenced: peripheral blood or thyroid tissue (not recorded which). These receptors all come from a woman aged 18-29 years with Graves' hyperthyroidism.

The V call is TRBV15, the J call TRBJ2-1; D uncertain. Germline CDR1 LNHNV, CDR2 YYDKDF (reference sequence). The length of the CDR3 is 13 residues. V was shortened by 0 bases and J by 9 bases, with 9 bases between the two germline ends. In nucleotides, the CDR3 is TGTGCCACCAGCAGAGATCACGGGCGTGAGCAGTTCTTC. Translation gives CATSRDHGREQFF.

This clonotype was picked up many times. The rearrangement joins TRBV19 to TRBJ1-5; no reliable D call. Trimming took off 10 bases at V and 0 bases at J, with 19 bases between the two ends. Germline V gene data show CDR1 as LNHDA and CDR2 as SQIVND (reference sequence). CDR3 length equals 16 residues. CDR3 region: CATRSELPYSNQPQHF. The CDR3 nucleotides are TGTGCCACTAGAAGTGAGCTCCCTTATAGCAATCAGCCCCAGCATTTT.

This clonotype has a count of ten or more. The chain is built from TRBV4-1 and TRBJ2-5; D uncertain. V lost 1 base and J lost 4, with 7 bases in between. Germline V lookup: CDR1 MGHRA, CDR2 YSYEKL. This CDR3 contains 13 residues. The CDR3 loop reads CASSQALPETQYF. The CDR3 DNA follows: TGCGCCAGCAGCCAAGCTCTCCCAGAGACCCAGTACTTC.

The table lists this clonotype with many counts. The chain employs TRBV6-2 or TRBV6-3 and TRBJ2-7; the D gene is possibly TRBD1 (7 bases). Germline CDR1 is MNHEY and CDR2 is SVGEGT. The CDR3 runs to 15 residues. V dropped 6 bases and J dropped 1 base, with 16 bases sitting between them. This CDR3 is CASRDYRDSSYEQYF. The DNA of the CDR3 is TGTGCCAGCAGGGACTACCGGGACAGTTCCTACGAGCAGTACTTC.

In regard to this clonotype: The junction departs from germline at one end; a sequencing error may be responsible. The chain links TRBV4-1 to TRBJ2-5; D is possibly TRBD1 (6 bases). The CDR3 is 15 amino acids. CDR1 MGHRA and CDR2 YSYEKL come from the germline V gene. CDR3 bases: TGTGCCAGCAGCTTGGCGTCCGACAGGCTAGAGACCCAGTACTTC. Its protein product is CASSLASDRLETQYF.

This clonotype was seen at least ten times. The CDR3 DNA sequence: TGTGCCAGCACCCCTCAGACGCGCTCCTACGAGCAGTACTTC. It translates to CASTPQTRSYEQYF. This chain links TRBV2 with TRBJ2-7, with D unresolved. CDR1 and CDR2 from the germline V gene are SNHLY and FYNNEI. Deletions cut 7 bases from V and 0 bases from J, with 13 bases between. The CDR3 extends over 14 amino acids.

This clonotype was detected a few times. V is TRBV3-1 and J is TRBJ1-6; D unclear. Trimming left V 0 bases short and J 7 bases short, with 4 bases between. The CDR3 covers 13 residues. The germline V gene has CDR1 LGHDT and CDR2 YNNKEL (reference sequence). CDR3 in amino acids: CASSQDPNSPLHF. The CDR3, as DNA: TGTGCCAGCAGCCAAGATCCAAATTCACCCCTCCACTTT.

The J gene is TRBJ2-2, the V gene TRBV29-1, with D hard to call. The germline V gene encodes CDR1 SQVTM and CDR2 ANQGSEA. There are 12 residues in the CDR3. Trimming removed 6 bases at V and 2 bases at J, with 7 bases between. The CDR3 DNA follows: TGCAGCGTAACAAAAAACACCGGGGAGCTGTTTTTT. As protein: CSVTKNTGELFF.

This clonotype turned up a few times. CDR3 amino acids: CASSWTGTYEQYF. CDR3 nucleotide sequence: TGTGCCAGCAGTTGGACAGGGACCTACGAGCAGTACTTC. This chain connects TRBV2 to TRBJ2-7; 8 bases fit TRBD1. J gave up 2 bases and V 5 bases, and 2 bases lay outside the gene matches. This CDR3 has 13 amino acids. Germline CDR1 SNHLY, CDR2 FYNNEI.

This chain connects TRBV20-1 to TRBJ1-6, with TRBD1 identical over 10 bases. There are 14 residues in the CDR3. Germline loops: CDR1 DFQATT, CDR2 SNEGSKA (reference sequence). Trimming took 3 bases from V and 9 from J; bases not matched to a gene: 5. This CDR3 is CSARGGQGVSPLHF. CDR3 in DNA: TGCAGTGCTAGGGGAGGACAGGGGGTTTCACCCCTCCACTTT.

The DNA for the CDR3 is TGTGCCAGCAGACTCAGGCGGGAGGGCCGGCATTTT. It yields the protein CASRLRREGRHF. The chain is built from TRBV7-2 and TRBJ1-5; unclear D gene. This CDR3 region has 12 residues. Trimming removed 6 bases from V and 15 bases from J, with 18 bases in between. CDR1 SGHTA and CDR2 FQGNSA come from the germline V gene.

The V gene is TRBV6-6, the J gene TRBJ2-5; 7 nucleotides match TRBD1. This CDR3 comprises 13 residues. The germline CDR1 and CDR2 sequences are MNHNY and SVGAGI (reference sequence). With 6 bases clipped from V and 4 bases from J, the junction kept 5 bases outside the gene matches. This chain's CDR3 is CASRTGYRETQYF. The CDR3 coding sequence is TGTGCCAGCAGGACAGGGTATCGAGAGACCCAGTACTTC.

Many counts were recorded for this clonotype. The chain has TRBV19 and TRBJ1-5; D is uncertain. Germline CDR1 is LNHDA and CDR2 is SQIVND (reference sequence). This CDR3 spans 14 amino acids. Trimming took off 5 bases at V and 3 bases at J, with 11 bases between the two ends. The chain's CDR3 is CASSFTPTNQPQHF. In nucleotides, the CDR3 is TGTGCCAGTAGTTTCACACCCACCAATCAGCCCCAGCATTTT.

This clonotype was detected many times. V gene TRBV6-6 combines with J gene TRBJ1-2; D is possibly TRBD1 (5 bases). This CDR3 is 15 amino acids long. The ends were cut back, 6 bases at V and 0 bases at J, with 14 bases in the middle. The germline V gene has CDR1 MNHNY and CDR2 SVGAGI (reference sequence). CDR3: CASSYLGDSNYGYTF. In DNA form, the CDR3 reads TGTGCCAGCAGCTACCTGGGGGATTCTAACTATGGCTACACCTTC.

This clonotype was observed many times. This rearrangement joins TRBV28 to TRBJ1-1, with D unclear. Germline V gene lookup returns CDR1 MDHEN and CDR2 SYDVKM. V lost 7 bases, J lost 8 bases, and 14 bases lay in between. The CDR3 spans 12 residues. The CDR3 region is CASTFSGREAFF. CDR3 DNA: TGTGCCAGCACCTTTTCCGGGAGGGAAGCTTTCTTT.

The V call is TRBV7-8, the J call TRBJ2-7, with TRBD2 matching 8 bases. TRBJ2-1 explains the end of the DNA better; the J call may be wrong. This CDR3 has 17 amino acids. Germline V gene sequence: CDR1 SGHVS, CDR2 FQNEAQ. As DNA, the CDR3 is TGTGCCAGCAGCCAAAATGGCGGGGGGAGCTCCTACAATGAGCAGTTCTTC. Translating it yields CASSQNGGGSSYNEQFF.